A single sample is the source of the 3 T cell receptor beta chains below, sequenced in a study of blood T cell repertoires in COVID-19. Sequencing was performed with immunoSEQ multiplex PCR; in TCRdb, only in-frame clones are kept and a portion is missing. The sample includes some 150,000 clones, roughly 85% of them seen just once. Sequenced sample: peripheral blood. The receptors here all came from a man in his forties or fifties with acute or convalescent COVID-19.

The rearrangement uses TRBV6-6 and TRBJ1-2, with a tentative D call TRBD1 (6 bases). This CDR3 contains 14 residues. Germline V gene data show CDR1 as MNHNY and CDR2 as SVGAGI (reference sequence). Trimming took 6 bases from V and 4 from J, leaving 15 bases between them. The CDR3 loop reads CASSKQGPGYGYTF. DNA for the CDR3: TGTGCCAGCAGCAAACAGGGACCTGGCTATGGCTACACCTTC.

The chain has TRBV9 and TRBJ2-7, with D possibly TRBD2 on 7 matching bases. This CDR3 has 15 residues. Trimming pared 2 bases from V and 5 bases from J, leaving 17 bases between. Germline values: CDR1 SGDLS, CDR2 YYNGEE. CDR3 sequence (DNA): TGTGCCAGCAGCGTGGCGTTTAGGGGGGGCGACGAGCAGTACTTC. Translation: CASSVAFRGGDEQYF.

Only a few counts were recorded for this clone. This chain connects TRBV6-1 to TRBJ1-6; D not certain. This CDR3 region has 18 residues. V lost 3 bases to trimming and J lost 0 bases, with 15 bases between them. Germline V lookup: CDR1 MNHNS, CDR2 SASEGT. In nucleotides, the CDR3 is TGTGCCAGCAGTGATAGTTTCGAGGGAAGCTCCTATAATTCACCCCTCCACTTT. It yields the protein CASSDSFEGSSYNSPLHF.